This entry features one T cell receptor (beta chain) sequence. Profiled with immunoSEQ multiplex PCR; TCRdb holds only in-frame clones, not every one. The table lists some 120,000 clones, over 75% of them singletons. Germline V gene data show CDR1 as MNHEY and CDR2 as SMNVEV (reference sequence). CDR3 size: 12 residues. V shed 6 bases and J shed 7 bases, with 9 bases lying between them. These data come from a study of control samples from healthy donors and cancer patients. The genes are TRBV27 and TRBJ2-2; weak D call: TRBD2 (5 bases). The clonotype originates from a man younger than 30 in good health. Sample: blood. CDR3 sequence: CASSHGGGELFF. CDR3 sequence (DNA): TGTGCCAGCAGCCACGGAGGCGGGGAGCTGTTTTTT.